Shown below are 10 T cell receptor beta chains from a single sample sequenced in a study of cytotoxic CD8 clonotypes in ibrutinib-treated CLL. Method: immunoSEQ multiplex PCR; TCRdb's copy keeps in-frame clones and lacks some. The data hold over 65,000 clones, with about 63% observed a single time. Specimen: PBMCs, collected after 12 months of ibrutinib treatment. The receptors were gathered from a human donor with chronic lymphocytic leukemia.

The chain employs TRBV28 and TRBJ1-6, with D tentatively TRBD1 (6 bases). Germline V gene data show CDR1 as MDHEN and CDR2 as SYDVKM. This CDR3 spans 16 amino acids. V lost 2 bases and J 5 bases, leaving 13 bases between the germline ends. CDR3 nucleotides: TGTGCCAGCAGTTTAGGGGGGGCTATGAATAATTCACCCCTCCACTTT. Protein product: CASSLGGAMNNSPLHF.

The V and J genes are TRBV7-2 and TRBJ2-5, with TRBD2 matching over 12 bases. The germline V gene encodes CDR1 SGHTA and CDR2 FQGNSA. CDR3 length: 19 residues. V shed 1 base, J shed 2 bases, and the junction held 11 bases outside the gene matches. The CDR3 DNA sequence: TGTGCCAGCAGCTTAGTTAGGGCTAGCGGGGGGGCCGGGCAAGAGACCCAGTACTTC. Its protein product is CASSLVRASGGAGQETQYF.

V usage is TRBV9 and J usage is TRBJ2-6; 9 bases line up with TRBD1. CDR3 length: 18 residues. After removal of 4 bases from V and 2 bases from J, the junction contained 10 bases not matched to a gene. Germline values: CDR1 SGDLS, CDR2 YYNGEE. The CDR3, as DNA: TGTGCCAGCAGCCCTCCAGGACAGGGGATCGCTGGGGCCAACGTCCTGACTTTC. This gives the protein CASSPPGQGIAGANVLTF.

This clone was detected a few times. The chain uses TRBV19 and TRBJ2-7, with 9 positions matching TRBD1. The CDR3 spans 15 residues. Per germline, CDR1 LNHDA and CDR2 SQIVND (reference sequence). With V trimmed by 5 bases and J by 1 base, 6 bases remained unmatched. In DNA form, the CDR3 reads TGTGCCAGTAGTTTTGGGACAGGGAAGTCCTACGAGCAGTACTTC. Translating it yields CASSFGTGKSYEQYF.

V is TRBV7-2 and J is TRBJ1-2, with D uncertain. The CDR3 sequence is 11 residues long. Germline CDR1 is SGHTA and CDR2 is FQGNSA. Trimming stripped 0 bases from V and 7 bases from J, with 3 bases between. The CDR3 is CASSLAPGYTF. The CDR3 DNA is TGTGCCAGCAGCTTAGCTCCTGGCTACACCTTC.

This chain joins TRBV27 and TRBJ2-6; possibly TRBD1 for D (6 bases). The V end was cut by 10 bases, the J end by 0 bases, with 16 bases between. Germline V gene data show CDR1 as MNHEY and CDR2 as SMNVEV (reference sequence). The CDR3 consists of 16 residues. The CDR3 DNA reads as TGTGCCACAACAGGGACACCCCTCTCTGGGGCCAACGTCCTGACTTTC. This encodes CATTGTPLSGANVLTF. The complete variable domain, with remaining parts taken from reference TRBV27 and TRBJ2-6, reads EAQVTQNPRYLITVTGKKLTVTCSQNMNHEYMSWYRQDPGLGLRQIYYSMNVEVTDKGDVPEGYKVSRKEKRNFPLILESPSPNQTSLYFCATTGTPLSGANVLTFGAGSRLTVL.

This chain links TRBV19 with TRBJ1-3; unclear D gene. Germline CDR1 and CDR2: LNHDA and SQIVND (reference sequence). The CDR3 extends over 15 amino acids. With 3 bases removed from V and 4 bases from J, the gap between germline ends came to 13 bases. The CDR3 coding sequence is TGTGCCAGTAGTATTTCTTCCCTGACCGGAAACACCATATATTTT. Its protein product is CASSISSLTGNTIYF.

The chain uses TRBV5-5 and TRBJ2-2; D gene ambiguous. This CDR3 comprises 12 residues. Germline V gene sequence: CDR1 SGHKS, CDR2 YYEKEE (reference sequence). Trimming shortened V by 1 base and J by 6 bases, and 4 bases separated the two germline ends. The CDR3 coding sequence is TGTGCCAGCAGCTTGTATCCCGGGGAGCTGTTTTTT. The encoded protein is CASSLYPGELFF.

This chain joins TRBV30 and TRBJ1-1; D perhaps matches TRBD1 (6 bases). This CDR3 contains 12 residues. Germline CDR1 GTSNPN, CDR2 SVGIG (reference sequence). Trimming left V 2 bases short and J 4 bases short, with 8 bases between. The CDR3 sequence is CAWSQGRTEAFF. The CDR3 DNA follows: TGTGCCTGGAGTCAGGGGCGCACTGAAGCTTTCTTT.

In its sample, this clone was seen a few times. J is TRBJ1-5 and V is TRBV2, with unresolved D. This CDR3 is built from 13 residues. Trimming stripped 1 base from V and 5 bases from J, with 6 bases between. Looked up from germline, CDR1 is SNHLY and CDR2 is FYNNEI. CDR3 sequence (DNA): TGTGCCAGCAGTGAAGGGCGGGATCAGCCCCAGCATTTT. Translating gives CASSEGRDQPQHF.